Here is one TCR beta chain with its context. The CDR3 length is 13 residues. The V gene's germline CDR1 is SGHVS and CDR2 FQNEAQ. Trimming shortened V by 1 base and J by 9 bases, and 13 bases separated the two germline ends. The data originate from a study of CD8+CD57+ T cells in acquired aplastic anemia. Genomic DNA acted as the template from which TCR beta VDJ combination and CDR3 sequence profiling were carried out. TCRdb itself ran the reads through MiXCR, one entry per CDR3 protein. The data show 150,000 or so distinct CDR3 sequences, with about 52% seen just once and less than 15% held by the top ten. Sequencing involved patients with CD8+CD57+ cell expansion previously shown by flow cytometry. Patient blood was sampled before any therapy had been received.

V gene TRBV7-8 combines with J gene TRBJ2-7; D ambiguous. The TCR was taken from a human donor with aplastic anemia. Sequencing was performed on sorted CD4+, CD8+, or CD8+CD57+ T cells (not recorded which) from PBMCs. The CDR3 nucleotides read TGTGCCAGCAGCTTAGAGAGAACTCGCGGGCAGTACTTC. Protein: CASSLERTRGQYF.